The source of this TCR beta chain is a study of CD8+ T cells in alopecia areata (dated by TCRdb to the late 2010s). Regarding the study in general: Treated patients were enrolled in an open-label pilot trial of oral tofacitinib at 5 to 10 mg twice daily for moderate-to-severe alopecia areata. Tofacitinib was given for 6 to 18 months, followed by 6 months of follow-up off drug to assess delayed response and recurrence. For the treated patients, the SALT score, which quantifies what percentage of scalp surface area is affected, served as the measure of disease severity. In both human patients and the C3H/HeJ mouse model, the study applied high-throughput TCRbeta sequencing to look at T cell clonal expansion in alopecia areata. On the human side, TCRbeta sequencing was run on scalp tissue and on sorted CD4+ and CD8+ peripheral blood T cells from healthy controls and from alopecia areata patients with either patchy or totalis/universalis disease. Patients on tofacitinib were biopsied at baseline and after 4 and 24 weeks of treatment, and several of the patients also had a later scalp biopsy. Scalp clonality was compared among normal scalp (n=4), patchy alopecia areata scalp (n=8), and alopecia totalis/universalis scalp (n=8). RNA was obtained with the PAXgene miRNA kit for fixed scalp, the miRNeasy kit for PBMCs, and the RNeasy kit for mouse skin. TCRbeta CDR3 regions were amplified by immunoSEQ multiplex PCR with 35 Vbeta forward and 13 Jbeta reverse primers.

Libraries were made using the immunoSEQ multiplex PCR assay. For TCR sequencing, RNA was extracted from every sample and reverse transcribed into cDNA to serve as template. SuperScript III was used for first-strand cDNA synthesis, primed with a 2:1 mix of oligo-dT and random hexamers. A synthetic immune receptor repertoire was used to gauge amplification bias, and whatever bias remained was removed computationally. The published analysis was carried out like this. After raw reads were preprocessed to remove errors, the CDR3 was defined following IMGT conventions as running from the conserved cysteine to phenylalanine. Clonality was computed by normalizing Shannon entropy by log2 of the number of productive unique TCRs and subtracting the result from 1. Scalp TCRbeta sequences were cross-referenced with sorted blood CD4 and CD8 repertoires so that the CD4 or CD8 identity of scalp clones could be inferred. TCRdb stores this immuneACCESS table with in-frame sequences only. Part of the clones is absent; in the studies checked, under half of the shortfall reflects unresolved V genes, and no reason is known for the rest. V, J and clone size derive from that table, while D and trimming were established from the DNA sequence. The sample table records about 220,000 clones; about 50% of these occur just once. The ten biggest clones cover roughly 1.5% of the sample.

This clone appeared a few times. Its antigen is currently not known. The record has no base qualities; no much larger clone is one base away. The meaning of the sample's time point label: more than three weeks on oral tofacitinib. What the treatment or condition label conveys for this sample: oral pan-JAK inhibitor, 5-10 mg twice daily. Lesional scalp punch biopsies and peripheral blood were obtained from alopecia areata patients. After PBMCs were isolated by density centrifugation and stained for CD3, CD4 and CD8, a FACSAria was used to sort CD4+ and CD8+ T cells. Study-level results and caveats: TCR sequences shared between patients were less clear than in mice, possibly partly because of HLA diversity in the patient population. Because the treated cohort was small and included a single nonresponder, larger studies are needed to assess links between baseline CD8+ expansion and response. Scalp clonality and the number of expanded CD8+ clones among the top 100 scalp clones were significantly decreased by tofacitinib. Higher clonality and more expanded CD8+ clones were observed in lesional scalp than in normal scalp, particularly in alopecia totalis/universalis, a finding suggestive of antigenic drive. During tofacitinib treatment, many expanded lesional clones remained in scalp and blood, and this persistence may partly explain relapse after treatment is stopped. Scalp TCR repertoire analysis is complicated because resident alphabeta T cells in normal human skin are also sequenced, whereas mouse skin is dominated by gammadelta T cells.

Specimen: CD4+ T cells sorted from blood, collected at week 4, from a patient treated with tofacitinib. The TCR originated in a human donor with alopecia areata.

The DNA reads TGTGCCAGCAGCCAAGATGCGCGGGGGACAGATACGCAGTATTTT. It translates to CASSQDARGTDTQYF. The chain is made from TRBV4-2 and TRBJ2-3, with TRBD2 identical over 7 junction bases. Including the terminal cysteine and phenylalanine, the CDR3 comprises 15 residues. Of all the DNA, just the CDR3 is kept, 45 bases in frame from base 1. The germline V gene provides CDR1 LGHNA and CDR2 YNFKEQ. Trimmed from V: 0 bases; trimmed from J: 3 bases; junction bases lacking a gene match: 3.